This TCR beta chain was sequenced during a study of blood T cell repertoires in COVID-19. Study as a whole: Whether acute or convalescent, the COVID-19 samples came from the United States, Italy and Spain. PBMCs, B-cell-depleted T cells, or T cells provided the cDNA or gDNA that made up the material.

The junction had 8 bases not matched to a gene; V was cut back by 0 bases and J by 7 bases. The CDR3 has 16 amino acids. Per the germline V gene, CDR1 is SGDLS and CDR2 is YYNGEE. Authors' methods: How many nucleated cells were present was estimated from reference gene primer amplification. Clones were sequenced by immunoSEQ multiplex PCR, and TCRdb holds only the in-frame ones, with some missing. From that table come the V and J calls and clone size; the DNA was used to work out D and trimming. The sample records about 120,000 clones, over 70% being singletons. The sample taken for sequencing was peripheral blood. The sequence was collected from a woman between 65 and 79 years old with acute or convalescent COVID-19. The V call is TRBV9, the J call TRBJ1-4; 8 bases fit TRBD1. The CDR3 nucleotides read TGTGCCAGCAGCGTAGGATCAGGGGGCGCCCCTGAAAAACTGTTTTTT. It translates to CASSVGSGGAPEKLFF.